The entry below describes one T cell receptor (beta chain). The data were taken from a study of blood T cell repertoires in COVID-19. Study information: Whether acute or convalescent, the COVID-19 samples came from the United States, Italy and Spain. PBMCs, B-cell-depleted T cells, or T cells were the source of the cDNA or gDNA that made up the material.

The V segment lost 5 bases and the J segment 4 bases; nucleotides outside the gene matches: 9. Germline V gene data show CDR1 as SGHTA and CDR2 as FQGTGA. This CDR3 contains 15 residues. Two consecutive negative NP/OP PCR tests, clearance, or resolved symptoms defined Cohort 3 recovery. The repertoire was sequenced with immunoSEQ multiplex PCR; TCRdb's copy has only in-frame clones and lacks some. The sample lists 150,000 to 200,000 clones, 88% occurring once. This chain connects TRBV7-3 to TRBJ2-3; 7 bases align to TRBD2. Material for sequencing was PBMCs or T cells enriched from blood (not recorded which). The receptor comes from a woman aged 18 to 35 who had recovered from COVID-19. The CDR3 DNA reads as TGTGCCAGCAGCCCCGGCGGGAGTCGGGCAGATACGCAGTATTTT. The encoded protein is CASSPGGSRADTQYF.